The source of this T cell receptor beta chain is a study of shared clonotypes between healthy human individuals. The overall study: Per donor, CD8 memory used one plate, CD8 naive used two, CD4 memory used three and CD4 naive used three.

Data came from immunoSEQ multiplex PCR; TCRdb stores just in-frame clones and leaves some out. The sample records over 2 million clones, roughly 90% being singletons. This clone was picked up one time. As yet, its antigen is unknown. This CDR3 is also generated by other DNA sequences in the sample. Trimming left V 3 bases short and J 0 bases short, with 10 bases between. CDR3 length: 14 amino acids. Looked up from germline, CDR1 is SGHRS and CDR2 is YFSETQ. Study-wide results and caveats: Estimated clonotype richness was generally higher in naive than memory subsets. Clonotype sharing across several donors was observed for 4.5% to 6.5% of naive CD4 clonotypes. Represented genetic and exposure-history diversity was restricted by having few donors.

The sequenced material came from naive CD4+ T cells from PBMCs. Stated subset: CD45RA+ positively selected. The chain carries TRBV5-1 and TRBJ2-7, with a weak D call TRBD1 (6 bases). The source of this sequence is a man younger than 30 in good health. Some clones in this sample may be carry-over from other donors' samples. The CDR3 DNA reads TGCGCCAGCAGCTCGCCGGACAGCTCCTACGAGCAGTACTTC. This translates into CASSSPDSSYEQYF.